The rows below give T cell receptor beta chains drawn from one sample of a study of cytomegalovirus exposure and HLA in healthy donors. TCRdb's table, derived via immunoSEQ multiplex PCR, lists solely in-frame clones and lacks some. There are about 140,000 clones in the sample; roughly 80% occur only once, and around 2% lies in the top ten. The sequenced sample was PBMCs. These TCRs come from a young man in good health and CMV-seronegative. Each CDR3 is given with its conserved first and last residue. A D gene is named only where the DNA matches it firmly. Size values are once, few and many counts, or a class for expanded clones, and some rows have none.

>-|TRBJ2-7|TRBV7-6|TRBD1
TGTGCCAGCAGCCTTGGACAGGACTCTACCTACGAGCAGTACTTC
CASSLGQDSTYEQYF
>-|TRBJ2-1|TRBV5-1|TRBD2
TGCGCCAGCAGCTTGGGGACTAGCGCTTCCAATGAGCAGTTCTTC
CASSLGTSASNEQFF
>-|TRBJ2-7|TRBV18|-
TGTGCCAGCTCACCTGCAAACGGGGATTTCTACGAGCAGTACTTC
CASSPANGDFYEQYF
>-|TRBJ1-5|TRBV6-1|TRBD1
TGTGCCAGCACCGGGACAGGGGTCCGAAATCAGCCCCAGCATTTT
CASTGTGVRNQPQHF
>-|TRBJ2-7|TRBV9|TRBD1
TGTGCCAGCAGCGCCGAGGACAGGGGTTCAAACGAGCAGTACTTC
CASSAEDRGSNEQYF
>-|TRBJ1-2|TRBV27|-
TGTGCCAGCAGTTTGGCAGGGGCTAGGGGCTACACCTTC
CASSLAGARGYTF
>-|TRBJ2-1|TRBV5-1|TRBD2
TGCGCCAGCAGTTCAAGGACTAGCGGGAGCACTGAGCAGTTCTTC
CASSSRTSGSTEQFF
>-|TRBJ2-5|TRBV5-1|-
TGCGCCAGCAGCTTAGGGCGGGGGCTCCAAGAGACCCAGTACTTC
CASSLGRGLQETQYF
>once|TRBJ1-1|TRBV5-6|-
TGTGCCAGCAGCTTGTTGGGAGTCGGGGGGACTGAAGCTTTCTTT
CASSLLGVGGTEAFF
>-|TRBJ1-2|TRBV19|-
TGTGCCAGTAGTATATTACAGGCGGCCGGCTACACCTTC
CASSILQAAGYTF
>-|TRBJ1-2|TRBV9|-
TGTGCCAGCACCGGGACTGTTTCTTATGGCTACACCTTC
CASTGTVSYGYTF
>-|TRBJ2-1|TRBV18|TRBD2
TGTGCCAGCTCACCATTCGGCGGGAGGAATAATGAGCAGTTCTTC
CASSPFGGRNNEQFF
>-|TRBJ1-4|TRBV5-6|-
TGTGCCAGCAGCTTGGGGGGCGGATCAACTAATGAAAAACTGTTTTTT
CASSLGGGSTNEKLFF
>-|TRBJ2-1|TRBV6-5|TRBD1
TGTGCCAGCAGTCCATGGACAGGGGGCAACAATGAGCAGTTCTTC
CASSPWTGGNNEQFF
>-|TRBJ1-2|TRBV6-5|-
TGTGCCAGCGGACTCACGACGGGTAACGGCTACACCTTC
CASGLTTGNGYTF
>-|TRBJ2-7|TRBV6-8|-
TGTGCCAGCAGGGCAAACAGGGAATCCTCCTACGAGCAGTACTTC
CASRANRESSYEQYF
>-|TRBJ1-4|TRBV28|-
TGTGCCAGCAGTTTTGGACAGATCCATGAAAAACTGTTTTTT
CASSFGQIHEKLFF
>-|TRBJ2-5|TRBV12-5|TRBD1
TGTGCTAGTGGTTTGATATCCCCTCCACGACAGGGCATGTCAGAGACCCAGTACTTC
CASGLISPPRQGMSETQYF
>-|TRBJ1-5|TRBV19|-
TGTGCCAGTAGTTGGGGAGGGAAGAATCAGCCCCAGCATTTT
CASSWGGKNQPQHF
>-|TRBJ2-7|TRBV28|TRBD2
TGTGCCAGTCTCGGGCTAGCGGGAGACTCCTACGAGCAGTACTTC
CASLGLAGDSYEQYF
>once|TRBJ2-7|TRBV18|-
TGTGCCAGCTCACCAGGTGGGCAGGATGAGTACTTC
CASSPGGQDEYF
>-|TRBJ2-7|TRBV28|-
TGTGCCAGCAGTCCCCTCATTCGACATTTGGGCGAGCAGTACTTC
CASSPLIRHLGEQYF
>few|TRBJ1-5|TRBV10-3|TRBD1
TGTGCCATCAAGCCGGGACAGGGGGCAGATCAGCCCCAGCATTTT
CAIKPGQGADQPQHF